The 2 T cell receptor beta chains below all came from one sample that was sequenced in a study of OX40 agonist ivuxolimab in advanced cancers. The method was immunoSEQ multiplex PCR; TCRdb's version includes in-frame clones alone and lacks a portion of them. The sample has some 83,000 clones, more than 70% seen once; the top ten hold around 6.3%. Sequenced material: CD4+ or CD8+ T cells sorted from blood, taken in a trial of the OX40 agonist ivuxolimab. The source of these receptors is an adult with an advanced solid tumor such as melanoma, head and neck, liver or kidney cancer.

The chain links TRBV7-9 to TRBJ2-1; 8 nucleotides line up with TRBD2. This CDR3 comprises 12 residues. Germline V gives CDR1 SEHNR, CDR2 FQNEAQ (reference sequence). V was pared by 2 bases and J by 16 bases, with 7 bases of the junction left unmatched. The CDR3 loop reads CASSLRELAAFF. In DNA, the CDR3 is TGTGCCAGCAGCTTAAGAGAACTAGCGGCCTTCTTC. Full variable domain (outside the CDR3, taken from reference TRBV7-9 and TRBJ2-1): DTGVSQNPRHKITKRGQNVTFRCDPISEHNRLYWYRQTLGQGPEFLTYFQNEAQLEKSRLLSDRFSAERPKGSFSTLEIQRTEQGDSAMYLCASSLRELAAFFGPGTRLTVL.

V and J are TRBV5-1 and TRBJ2-3; D is perhaps TRBD2 (6 bases). V lost 4 bases to trimming and J lost 2 bases, with 11 bases between them. CDR3 length equals 14 residues. CDR1 is SGHRS, CDR2 YFSETQ, per germline. The CDR3 loop reads CASSTLDYTDTQYF. In DNA form, the CDR3 reads TGCGCCAGCAGCACTTTGGACTACACAGATACGCAGTATTTT. Supplemented by reference TRBV5-1 and TRBJ2-3, the full variable domain reads KAGVTQTPRYLIKTRGQQVTLSCSPISGHRSVSWYQQTPGQGLQFLFEYFSETQRNKGNFPGRFSGRQFSNSRSEMNVSTLELGDSALYLCASSTLDYTDTQYFGPGTRLTVL.